Shown below are 3 T cell receptor beta chains from a single sample sequenced in a study of CD8+CD57+ T cells in acquired aplastic anemia. Researchers used genomic DNA as the template to profile TCR beta VDJ and CDR3. TCRdb called the reads again in MiXCR, with one record for every CDR3 protein. Counted here are about 80,000 distinct CDR3 sequences, about half occurring once; the ten biggest clones make up 66%. The sample taken for sequencing was sorted CD4+, CD8+, or CD8+CD57+ T cells (not recorded which) from PBMCs. These receptors were taken from a human donor in good health, serving as a control.

The V call is TRBV25-1, the J call TRBJ2-3; D assignment may be TRBD1 or TRBD2 (9 bases each). This CDR3 contains 17 residues. V lost 4 bases and J 3 bases, leaving 20 bases between the germline ends. Germline values: CDR1 MGHDK, CDR2 SYGVNS. The CDR3 loop is CASSALAGQGRTDTQYF. The CDR3, as DNA: TGTGCCAGCAGTGCCCTAGCGGGACAGGGAAGGACAGATACGCAGTATTTT.

The chain employs TRBV24-1 and TRBJ2-5, with D possibly matching TRBD1 (7 bases). Germline V lookup: CDR1 KGHDR, CDR2 SFDVKD. The CDR3 totals 15 residues. V was pared by 4 bases and J by 1 base, with 12 bases between. The CDR3 sequence: CATSDAGGPQETQYF. Written as DNA, the CDR3 is TGTGCCACCAGTGACGCAGGGGGGCCCCAAGAGACCCAGTACTTC.

The chain carries TRBV7-9 and TRBJ2-7; perhaps TRBD2 as D (7 bases). The germline V and J ends were trimmed by 8 bases and 0 bases, with 11 bases remaining between them. Looked up from germline, CDR1 is SEHNR and CDR2 is FQNEAQ (reference sequence). The CDR3 spans 13 residues. The CDR3 DNA is TGTGCCAGCGGGGGGGGCAGCTCCTACGAGCAGTACTTC. This translates into CASGGGSSYEQYF. The full variable domain, completed using reference TRBV7-9 and TRBJ2-7, is DTGVSQNPRHKITKRGQNVTFRCDPISEHNRLYWYRQTLGQGPEFLTYFQNEAQLEKSRLLSDRFSAERPKGSFSTLEIQRTEQGDSAMYLCASGGGSSYEQYFGPGTRLTVT.